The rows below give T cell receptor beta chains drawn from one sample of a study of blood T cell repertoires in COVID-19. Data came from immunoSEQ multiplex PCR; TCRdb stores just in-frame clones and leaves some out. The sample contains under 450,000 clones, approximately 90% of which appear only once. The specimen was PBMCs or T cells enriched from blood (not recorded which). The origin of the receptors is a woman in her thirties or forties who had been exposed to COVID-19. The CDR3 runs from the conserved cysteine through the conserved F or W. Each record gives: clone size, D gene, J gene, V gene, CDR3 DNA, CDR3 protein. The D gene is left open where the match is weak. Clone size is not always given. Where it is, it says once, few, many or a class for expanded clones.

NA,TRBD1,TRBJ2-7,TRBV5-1,TGCGCCAGCAGCTCGACCGGGACAGGCGTCTACGAGCAGTACTTC,CASSSTGTGVYEQYF
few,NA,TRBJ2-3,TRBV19,TGTGCCAGTAGCAGGGGTGATATCTCAGATACGCAGTATTTT,CASSRGDISDTQYF
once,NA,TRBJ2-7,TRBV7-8,TGTGCCAGCAGCCGAGACACGTCCTCCTACGAGCAGTACTTC,CASSRDTSSYEQYF
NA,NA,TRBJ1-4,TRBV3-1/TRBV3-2,TGTGCCAGCTCGCCTGCGGGGGCAACTAATGAAAAACTGTTTTTT,CASSPAGATNEKLFF
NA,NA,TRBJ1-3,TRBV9,TGTGCCAGCAGCGTAACCAGGGAAATCTCTGGAAACACCATATATTTT,CASSVTREISGNTIYF
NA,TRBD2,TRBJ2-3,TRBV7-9,TGTGCCAGCAGCCCCCCGTTTAGGGAGGGCTTAGATACGCAGTATTTT,CASSPPFREGLDTQYF
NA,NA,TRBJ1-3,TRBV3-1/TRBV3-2,TGTGCCAGCAGTCCAAGCGGGGGAAACACCATATATTTT,CASSPSGGNTIYF
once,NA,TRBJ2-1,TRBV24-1,TGTGCCACCAGTGCGATTAACGGAGGTGAGCAGTTCTTC,CATSAINGGEQFF
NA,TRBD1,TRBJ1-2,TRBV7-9,TGTGCCAGCAGCCACAGGGGAAGCTATGGCTACACCTTC,CASSHRGSYGYTF
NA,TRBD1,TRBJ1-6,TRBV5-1,TGCGCCAGCAGCTTCGGGACAGTCAATTCACCCCTCCACTTT,CASSFGTVNSPLHF